Below are 10 T cell receptor beta chains sequenced from a single sample in a study of T-cell reconstitution after alpha-beta-depleted transplantation in children. For TCRbeta, the library was prepared with unique molecular identifiers. TCRdb processed the PCR reads anew with MiXCR; each CDR3 protein has one entry. The sample carries hundreds of thousands of distinct CDR3 sequences, 20% to 25% recorded once. Sequenced material: PBMCs, mostly from graft donor cells, taken 360 days after TCRalphabeta/CD19-depleted stem cell transplant. Source of these receptors: a boy younger than two who had a stem cell transplant for acute myeloid leukemia, so the T cells may come from the graft donor.

The CDR3 DNA is TGCAGTGCCACAACTACCGCGGGGGCCGCCACCTACGAGCAGTACGTC. This gives the protein CSATTTAGAATYEQYV. V usage is TRBV20-1 and J usage is TRBJ2-7; D is perhaps TRBD2 (7 bases). Germline values: CDR1 DFQATT, CDR2 SNEGSKA (reference sequence). This CDR3 contains 16 residues. Trimming took off 6 bases at V and 2 bases at J, with 23 bases between the two ends.

The chain has TRBV5-8 and TRBJ1-1; D is unresolved. The CDR3 loop spans 15 amino acids. V was pared by 3 bases and J by 3 bases, with 15 bases between. Germline V gene sequence: CDR1 SGHTS, CDR2 YDEGEE. CDR3 region: CASSYQVLTDTEAFF. CDR3 nucleotides: TGTGCCAGCAGCTACCAGGTGCTCACGGACACTGAAGCTTTCTTT.

The chain couples TRBV11-2 to TRBJ2-1, with D tentatively TRBD1 (6 bases). Trimming left V 1 base short and J 5 bases short, with 18 bases between. Per the germline V gene, CDR1 is SGHAT and CDR2 is FQNNGV. The length of the CDR3 is 17 residues. CDR3 nucleotides: TGTGCCAGCAGCTTAGTACCCCCAGGGGCGGGTAACAATGAGCAGTTCTTC. Protein sequence: CASSLVPPGAGNNEQFF.

This chain joins TRBV6-2 or TRBV6-3 and TRBJ2-3, with D perhaps TRBD2 (7 bases). The CDR3 length is 15 residues. Germline V lookup: CDR1 MNHEY, CDR2 SVGEGT. Trimming removed 5 bases from V and 5 bases from J, with 17 bases in between. CDR3 amino acids: CASSPPGGRGDTQYF. CDR3 nucleotides: TGTGCCAGCAGTCCCCCCGGGGGGCGGGGAGATACGCAGTATTTT.

At least ten counts were recorded for this clonotype. This chain uses TRBV28 with TRBJ2-7, with TRBD2 matching over 8 bases. V lost 5 bases to trimming and J lost 4 bases; unmatched junction nucleotides: 13. The germline V gene has CDR1 MDHEN and CDR2 SYDVKM. This CDR3 comprises 16 residues. CDR3 region: CASSPSGSGVVYEQYV. CDR3 DNA sequence: TGTGCCAGCAGTCCGTCGGGTAGCGGGGTGGTTTACGAGCAGTACGTC.

Turning to this clonotype: A much larger clone differs by one base, so this may be a read error. The rearrangement links TRBV7-9 to TRBJ2-1, with D hard to call. Germline V gene data show CDR1 as SEHNR and CDR2 as FQNEAQ (reference sequence). The CDR3 runs 14 residues. V shed 5 bases and J shed 0 bases, with 8 bases lying between them. The CDR3 here is CASSQPSSYNEQFF. CDR3 sequence (DNA): TGTGCCAGCAGCCAGCCCAGCTCCTACAATGAGCAGTTCTTC.

This clonotype was seen a handful of times. The rearrangement joins TRBV15 to TRBJ1-2; weak D call: TRBD1 (6 bases). The CDR3 is 15 amino acids. V was cut by 0 bases and J by 8 bases, with 16 bases left in between. The V gene's germline CDR1 is LNHNV and CDR2 YYDKDF (reference sequence). DNA of the CDR3: TGTGCCACCAGCAGAGAGAGGAACAGGGAGTACGGCTACACCTTC. Its translation: CATSRERNREYGYTF.

This chain uses TRBV7-2 with TRBJ2-2, with TRBD2 matching over 8 bases. The J segment lost 1 base and the V segment lost 2 bases, leaving 3 bases of the junction unmatched. CDR1 is SGHTA, CDR2 FQGNSA, per germline. CDR3 length: 16 residues. The CDR3 DNA reads TGTGCCAGCAGCTTACAAAGCGGGGGGAACACCGGGGAGCTGTTTTTT. Encoded protein: CASSLQSGGNTGELFF. Supplemented by reference TRBV7-2 and TRBJ2-2, the full variable domain reads GAGVSQSPSNKVTEKGKDVELRCDPISGHTALYWYRQSLGQGLEFLIYFQGNSAPDKSGLPSDRFSAERTGGSVSTLTIQRTQQEDSAVYLCASSLQSGGNTGELFFGEGSRLTVL.

This clonotype came up many times. In nucleotides, the CDR3 is TGCAGTGCTAGGGGACTAGATAAGTACGAGCAGTACTTC. Translating it yields CSARGLDKYEQYF. This chain joins TRBV20-1 and TRBJ2-7; 8 bases align to TRBD2. The V gene end was trimmed by 3 bases and the J gene end by 4 bases; junction bases not matched to a gene: 5. The CDR3 is made up of 13 amino acids. The germline CDR1 and CDR2 sequences are DFQATT and SNEGSKA (reference sequence).

In DNA form, the CDR3 reads TGTGCCAGCAGTTTAGGCGCCAGCTCCTACGAGCAGTACGTC. This translates into CASSLGASSYEQYV. The V call is TRBV28, the J call TRBJ2-7, with D unresolved. The V gene's germline CDR1 is MDHEN and CDR2 SYDVKM. CDR3 length equals 14 residues. V lost 2 bases and J 0 bases, leaving 8 bases between the germline ends.